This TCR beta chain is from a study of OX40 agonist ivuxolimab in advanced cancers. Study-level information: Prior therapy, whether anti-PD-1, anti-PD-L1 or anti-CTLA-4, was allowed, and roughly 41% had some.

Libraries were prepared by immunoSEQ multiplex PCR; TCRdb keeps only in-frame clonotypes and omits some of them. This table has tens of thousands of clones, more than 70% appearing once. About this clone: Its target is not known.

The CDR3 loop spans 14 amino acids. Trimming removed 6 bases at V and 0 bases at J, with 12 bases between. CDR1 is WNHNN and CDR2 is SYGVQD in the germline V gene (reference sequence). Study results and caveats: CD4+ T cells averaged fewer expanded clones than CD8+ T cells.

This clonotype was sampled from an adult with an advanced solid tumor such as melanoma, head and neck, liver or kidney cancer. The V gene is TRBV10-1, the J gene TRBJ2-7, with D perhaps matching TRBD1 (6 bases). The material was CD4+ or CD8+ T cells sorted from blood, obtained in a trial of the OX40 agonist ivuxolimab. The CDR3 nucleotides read TGCGCCAGCAGCCCCAGGGGTTCCTCCTACGAGCAGTACTTC. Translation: CASSPRGSSYEQYF.